Below, 15 T cell receptor beta chains from the same sample are listed, as sequenced in a study of lymphopenia after photon versus proton radiotherapy. Assay used: immunoSEQ multiplex PCR; TCRdb lists only in-frame clones, some missing. The repertoire includes roughly 150,000 clones, 75% to 90% of them detected once, and approximately 4.8% sits in the top ten. Sequencing used peripheral blood, obtained from a patient treated with photon-based radiotherapy. The receptors stem from a man in his forties or fifties with gastric cancer.

This chain uses TRBV27 with TRBJ1-2; D may be TRBD1 (5 bases). V dropped 0 bases and J dropped 2 bases, with 10 bases sitting between them. CDR1 is MNHEY, CDR2 SMNVEV, per germline (reference sequence). The CDR3 is made up of 15 amino acids. The CDR3 nucleotides read TGTGCCAGCAGTTTATCGGCGACAGAGAACTATGGCTACACCTTC. Translation: CASSLSATENYGYTF.

The V call is TRBV4-1, the J call TRBJ2-2, with 11 bases matching TRBD2. Germline CDR1 and CDR2: MGHRA and YSYEKL. The CDR3 length is 18 residues. Unmatched junction bases numbered 12, after V lost 4 bases and J lost 5 bases. The CDR3 region is CASSPSRLAGKGTGELFF. For the CDR3, the DNA is TGCGCCAGCAGCCCGTCGCGACTAGCGGGAAAAGGAACCGGGGAGCTGTTTTTT.

This clone was detected only once. The chain couples TRBV12-5 to TRBJ2-7, with a tentative D call TRBD2 (6 bases). This CDR3 region has 13 residues. V shed 0 bases and J shed 6 bases, with 9 bases lying between them. CDR1 and CDR2 (germline): LGHNT, FRNRAP. The CDR3 loop is CASGLVGGSEQYF. In nucleotides, the CDR3 is TGTGCTAGTGGTTTGGTAGGAGGGAGCGAGCAGTACTTC.

The chain carries TRBV10-3 and TRBJ1-1; D perhaps matches TRBD1 (5 bases). The CDR3 consists of 14 residues. Trimming removed 6 bases at V and 0 bases at J, with 11 bases between. CDR1 is ENHRY and CDR2 is SYGVKD in the germline V gene. CDR3 bases: TGTGCCATCAGAGTCCGGGGCTTGAACACTGAAGCTTTCTTT. This encodes CAIRVRGLNTEAFF.

The genes are TRBV7-9 and TRBJ2-2, with 9 bases matching TRBD2. The V gene end was trimmed by 5 bases and the J gene end by 2 bases; junction bases not matched to a gene: 3. CDR3 length equals 15 residues. CDR1 SEHNR and CDR2 FQNEAQ come from the germline V gene (reference sequence). The CDR3 bases are TGTGCCAGCAGCGTGACTAGCGGAAACACCGGGGAGCTGTTTTTT. Translated, it gives CASSVTSGNTGELFF.

This chain connects TRBV5-1 to TRBJ1-4; D is possibly TRBD1 (5 bases). Germline V gene lookup returns CDR1 SGHRS and CDR2 YFSETQ. The CDR3 runs to 14 residues. The V end was cut by 4 bases, the J end by 8 bases, with 15 bases between. Here the CDR3 reads CASSRLRGGEKLFF. The CDR3 DNA is TGCGCCAGCAGCCGATTGAGGGGTGGAGAAAAACTGTTTTTT.

This clone was observed a handful of times. The DNA of the CDR3 is TGTGCCAGTAGTAACAGGGCCGGAGGTGGCTACACCTTC. Translated: CASSNRAGGGYTF. The V and J genes are TRBV19 and TRBJ1-2; weak D call: TRBD1 (6 bases). The CDR3 length is 13 residues. Looked up from germline, CDR1 is LNHDA and CDR2 is SQIVND (reference sequence). Trimming removed 4 bases at V and 7 bases at J, with 13 bases between. Drawing the rest from reference TRBV19 and TRBJ1-2, the complete variable domain is DGGITQSPKYLFRKEGQNVTLSCEQNLNHDAMYWYRQDPGQGLRLIYYSQIVNDFQKGDIAEGYSVSREKKESFPLTVTSAQKNPTAFYLCASSNRAGGGYTFGSGTRLTVV.

The chain couples TRBV30 to TRBJ1-4; no clear D. Per germline, CDR1 GTSNPN and CDR2 SVGIG (reference sequence). CDR3 length: 13 residues. Trimming stripped 1 base from V and 6 bases from J, with 9 bases between. DNA of the CDR3: TGTGCCTGGAGTGAAGGGTTATATGAAAAACTGTTTTTT. Translation gives CAWSEGLYEKLFF.

Note on this clone: The sample carries other DNA sequences with the same CDR3. The rearrangement links TRBV30 to TRBJ2-2; D call uncertain. The CDR3 is 12 amino acids. V gave up 0 bases and J gave up 8 bases, with 7 bases separating them. CDR1 is GTSNPN, CDR2 SVGIG, per germline (reference sequence). The DNA of the CDR3 is TGTGCCTGGAGTGTACCCAGGGGGGAGCTGTTTTTT. This sequence encodes CAWSVPRGELFF.

The CDR3 loop reads CSARTGYGSTDTQYF. The DNA of the CDR3 is TGCAGCGCCCGAACCGGCTACGGGAGCACAGATACGCAGTATTTT. The rearrangement links TRBV29-1 to TRBJ2-3; D is undetermined. V lost 7 bases and J 0 bases, leaving 17 bases between the germline ends. Germline V CDR1 and CDR2: SQVTM, ANQGSEA. CDR3 length: 15 amino acids.

This rearrangement joins TRBV7-9 to TRBJ1-2; D gene ambiguous. The CDR3 has 13 amino acids. The germline V and J ends were trimmed by 1 base and 5 bases, with 8 bases remaining between them. From germline, CDR1 is SEHNR and CDR2 FQNEAQ (reference sequence). This CDR3 reads CASSLERKYGYTF. The CDR3 nucleotides read TGTGCCAGCAGCTTAGAACGGAAATATGGCTACACCTTC.

The chain has TRBV6-1 and TRBJ1-3, with D possibly TRBD1 on 5 matching bases. The CDR3 loop spans 15 amino acids. V lost 4 bases and J 0 bases, leaving 10 bases between the germline ends. CDR1 is MNHNS, CDR2 SASEGT, per germline. The CDR3 DNA is TGTGCCAGCAGTGGACAGTTCCTCTCTGGAAACACCATATATTTT. This encodes CASSGQFLSGNTIYF.

V usage is TRBV27 and J usage is TRBJ1-2; possibly TRBD1 for D (5 bases). CDR1 is MNHEY, CDR2 SMNVEV, per germline (reference sequence). V was pared by 3 bases and J by 1 base, with 12 bases between. The CDR3 length is 15 residues. The CDR3 bases are TGTGCCAGCAGTTTGGAGGGGCGGGGTAACTATGGCTACACCTTC. This encodes CASSLEGRGNYGYTF.

The rearrangement uses TRBV18 and TRBJ1-5; possible D gene TRBD1, 5 bases. The ends were cut back, 0 bases at V and 2 bases at J, with 14 bases in the middle. Germline loops: CDR1 KGHSH, CDR2 LQKENI. CDR3 length: 17 amino acids. CDR3 sequence (DNA): TGTGCCAGCTCACCACCGGGCGCAGGGAGTGGCAATCAGCCCCAGCATTTT. Protein product: CASSPPGAGSGNQPQHF.

The chain carries TRBV7-6 and TRBJ1-2, with TRBD1 matching over 9 bases. V shed 5 bases and J 4 bases; nucleotides not matched to a gene: 2. CDR3 length equals 13 residues. Germline CDR1 reads SGHVS; CDR2 reads FNYEAQ. The CDR3 region is CASSLGQGYGYTF. For the CDR3, the DNA is TGTGCCAGCAGCCTGGGACAGGGCTATGGCTACACCTTC.